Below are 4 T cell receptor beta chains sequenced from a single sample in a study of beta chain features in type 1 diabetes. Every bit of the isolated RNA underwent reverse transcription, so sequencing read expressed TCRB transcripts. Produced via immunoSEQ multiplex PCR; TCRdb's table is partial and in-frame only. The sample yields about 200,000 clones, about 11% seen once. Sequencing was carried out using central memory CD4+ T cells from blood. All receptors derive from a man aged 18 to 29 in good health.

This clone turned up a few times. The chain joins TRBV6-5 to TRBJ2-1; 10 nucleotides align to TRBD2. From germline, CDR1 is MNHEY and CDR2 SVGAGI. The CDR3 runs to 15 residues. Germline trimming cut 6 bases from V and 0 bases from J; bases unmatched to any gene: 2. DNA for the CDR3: TGTGCCAGCAGGTTAGCGGGGGGCTCCTACAATGAGCAGTTCTTC. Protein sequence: CASRLAGGSYNEQFF.

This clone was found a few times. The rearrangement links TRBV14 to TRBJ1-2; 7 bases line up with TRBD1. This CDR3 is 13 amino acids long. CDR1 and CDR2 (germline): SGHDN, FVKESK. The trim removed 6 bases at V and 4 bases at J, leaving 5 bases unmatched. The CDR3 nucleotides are TGTGCCAGCAGTCCCCAGGGGGGCTATGGCTACACCTTC. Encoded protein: CASSPQGGYGYTF.

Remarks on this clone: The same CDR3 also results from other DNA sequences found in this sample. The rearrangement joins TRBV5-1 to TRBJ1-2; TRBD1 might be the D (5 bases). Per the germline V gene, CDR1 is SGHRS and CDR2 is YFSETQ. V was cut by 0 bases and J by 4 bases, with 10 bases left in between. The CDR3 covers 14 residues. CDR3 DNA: TGCGCCAGCAGCTTGGCCCAGGGTACCTATGGCTACACCTTC. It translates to CASSLAQGTYGYTF.

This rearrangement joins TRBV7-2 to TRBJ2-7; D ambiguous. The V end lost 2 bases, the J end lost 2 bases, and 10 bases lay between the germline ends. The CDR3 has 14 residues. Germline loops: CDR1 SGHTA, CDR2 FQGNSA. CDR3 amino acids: CASSLQQSTYEQYF. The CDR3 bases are TGTGCCAGCAGCTTACAGCAGTCTACCTACGAGCAGTACTTC.